This T cell receptor (beta chain) was recovered during a study of blood T cell repertoires in COVID-19. About the research overall: Some COVID-19 samples were acute and others convalescent; all came from the United States, Italy and Spain. The analysed material was cDNA or gDNA that came from T cells, B-cell-depleted T cells, or PBMCs.

This clone was observed once. Per germline, CDR1 KGHDR and CDR2 SFDVKD. The V and J ends lost 5 bases and 2 bases, in that order; junction bases with no gene match: 4. The CDR3 length is 15 residues. As originally analysed: Counts of nucleated cells, estimated from reference gene primer amplification, were obtained. Repertoires were generated with immunoSEQ multiplex PCR, while TCRdb's copy carries only in-frame clones and drops some. D and trimming were read from the DNA, whereas the V and J calls and clone size are those reported in that table. The data show over 200,000 clones, under 90% seen once.

Material for sequencing was peripheral blood. The sequence was obtained from an elderly man with acute or convalescent COVID-19. The chain recombines TRBV24-1 with TRBJ2-1, with 8 bases identical to TRBD1. CDR3: CATSAGGHPYNEQFF. The CDR3 nucleotides are TGTGCCACCAGTGCAGGGGGCCACCCCTACAATGAGCAGTTCTTC.